Sequencing of this T cell receptor (beta chain) was carried out in a study of cytomegalovirus exposure and HLA in healthy donors. Study findings and constraints: It was confirmed in vitro that a few of the CMV-associated chains were specific for CMV antigens. The majority of TCR sequences were rare, yet some public TCRs appeared in many donors. The tendency of first-cohort TCR clusters to co-occur in the 120 validation repertoires was the finding of a later analysis.

Profiled with immunoSEQ multiplex PCR; TCRdb holds only in-frame clones, not every one. The data contain 38,000 or so clones, just under 95% of them singletons. Worth noting for this clone: No antigen is known for it.

V lost 7 bases, J lost 0 bases, and 4 bases stayed unmatched. Per germline, CDR1 MNHNS and CDR2 SASEGT. This CDR3 contains 15 residues. V and J are TRBV6-1 and TRBJ1-1; TRBD1 aligns across 11 bases. What was sequenced was PBMCs. This TCR derives from a man younger than 35 in good health and CMV-seronegative. The CDR3 here is CASKGQGGMNTEAFF. As DNA, the CDR3 is TGTGCCAGCAAGGGACAGGGGGGGATGAACACTGAAGCTTTCTTT.